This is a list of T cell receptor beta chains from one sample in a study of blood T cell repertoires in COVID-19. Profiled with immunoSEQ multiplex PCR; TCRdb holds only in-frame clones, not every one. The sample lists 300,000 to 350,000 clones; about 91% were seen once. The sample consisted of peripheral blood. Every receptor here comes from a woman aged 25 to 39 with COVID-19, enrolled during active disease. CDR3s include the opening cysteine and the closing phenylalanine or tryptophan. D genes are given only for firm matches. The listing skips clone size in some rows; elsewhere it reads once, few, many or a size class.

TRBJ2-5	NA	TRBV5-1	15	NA	CASSSTGSSQETQYF	TGCGCCAGCAGCTCGACCGGGTCGAGCCAAGAGACCCAGTACTTC
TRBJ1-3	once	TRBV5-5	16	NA	CASSSLYPGAGNTIYF	TGTGCCAGCAGCTCGCTATACCCGGGAGCTGGAAACACCATATATTTT
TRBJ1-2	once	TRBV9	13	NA	CASSDSGVYGYTF	TGTGCCAGCAGCGACTCGGGGGTCTATGGCTACACCTTC
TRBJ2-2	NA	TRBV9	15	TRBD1	CASSVGDRGDGELFF	TGTGCCAGCAGCGTGGGTGACAGGGGAGATGGGGAGCTGTTTTTT
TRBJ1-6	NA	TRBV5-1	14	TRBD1	CASSFGQGNSPLHF	TGCGCCAGCAGCTTTGGACAGGGAAATTCACCCCTCCACTTT
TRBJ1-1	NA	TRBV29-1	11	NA	CSVGGGTEAFF	TGCAGCGTTGGAGGGGGCACTGAAGCTTTCTTT
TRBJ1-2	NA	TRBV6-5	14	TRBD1	CASSHRDRGQGYTF	TGTGCCAGCAGCCACCGGGACAGGGGGCAAGGCTACACCTTC
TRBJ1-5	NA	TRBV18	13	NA	CASSPQGNQPQHF	TGTGCCAGCTCACCCCAGGGCAATCAGCCCCAGCATTTT
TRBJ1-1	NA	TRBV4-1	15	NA	CASSQQGQGNTEAFF	TGCGCCAGCAGCCAACAGGGTCAGGGGAACACTGAAGCTTTCTTT
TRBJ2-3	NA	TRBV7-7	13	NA	CASSQGGYGTQYF	TGTGCTAGCAGCCAGGGGGGCTACGGTACGCAGTATTTT
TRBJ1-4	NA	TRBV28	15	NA	CASSPVLWSMEKLFF	TGTGCCAGCAGTCCAGTTTTATGGTCAATGGAAAAACTGTTTTTT
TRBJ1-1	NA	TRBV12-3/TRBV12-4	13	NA	CASSLRGNTEAFF	TGTGCCAGCAGTTTAAGGGGTAACACTGAAGCTTTCTTT
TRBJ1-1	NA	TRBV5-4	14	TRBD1	CASSPQGADTEAFF	TGTGCCAGCAGCCCACAGGGGGCAGACACTGAAGCTTTCTTT
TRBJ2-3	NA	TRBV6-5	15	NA	CASRVRGAVADTQYF	TGTGCCAGCAGGGTGCGGGGTGCGGTCGCAGATACGCAGTATTTT
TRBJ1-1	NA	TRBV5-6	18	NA	CASSPLMTGGNLGTEAFF	TGTGCCAGCAGCCCCTTAATGACAGGAGGTAACCTGGGCACTGAAGCTTTCTTT
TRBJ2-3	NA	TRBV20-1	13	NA	CSASGQNTDTQYF	TGCAGTGCTAGTGGGCAGAACACAGATACGCAGTATTTT
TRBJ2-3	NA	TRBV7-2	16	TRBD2	CASSSRGAGGTDTQYF	TGTGCCAGCAGTTCGAGAGGGGCGGGGGGCACAGATACGCAGTATTTT
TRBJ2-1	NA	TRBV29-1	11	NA	CSVGEDNEQFF	TGCAGCGTTGGGGAGGACAATGAGCAGTTCTTC
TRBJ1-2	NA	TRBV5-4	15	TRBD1	CASSTPGQGGYGYTF	TGTGCCAGCAGCACACCGGGACAGGGCGGGTATGGCTACACCTTC
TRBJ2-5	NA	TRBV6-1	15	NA	CASSEKEDYLETQYF	TGTGCCAGCAGTGAAAAAGAAGACTATCTGGAGACCCAGTACTTC
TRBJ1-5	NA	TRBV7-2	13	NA	CASSETFNQPQHF	TGTGCCAGCAGCGAGACTTTCAATCAGCCCCAGCATTTT
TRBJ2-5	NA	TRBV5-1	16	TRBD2	CASSLSTPGGQETQYF	TGCGCCAGCAGCTTGAGTACGCCGGGGGGCCAAGAGACCCAGTACTTC
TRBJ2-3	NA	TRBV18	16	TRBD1	CASSPPGTGEPDTQYF	TGTGCCAGCTCACCACCCGGGACAGGGGAACCAGATACGCAGTATTTT
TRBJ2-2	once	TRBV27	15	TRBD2	CASSDLAVNTGELFF	TGTGCCAGCAGTGACCTAGCGGTAAACACCGGGGAGCTGTTTTTT
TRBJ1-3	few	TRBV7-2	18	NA	CASSLQRQLGSGGNTIYF	TGTGCCAGCAGCCTTCAGAGACAGTTGGGGTCGGGCGGAAACACCATATATTTT
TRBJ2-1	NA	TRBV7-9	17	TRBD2	CASRRTSGGSSYNEQFF	TGTGCCAGCAGACGAACCAGCGGGGGAAGCTCCTACAATGAGCAGTTCTTC
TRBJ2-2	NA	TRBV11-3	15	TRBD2	CASRAGAPNTGELFF	TGTGCCAGCAGAGCGGGGGCCCCGAACACCGGGGAGCTGTTTTTT
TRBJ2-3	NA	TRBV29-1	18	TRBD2	CSVERASGGALRSDTQYF	TGCAGCGTTGAACGGGCTAGCGGGGGGGCCCTTAGGTCCGATACGCAGTATTTT
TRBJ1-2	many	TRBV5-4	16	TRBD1	CASSLDRGYSRYGYTF	TGTGCCAGCAGCTTGGACAGGGGCTACTCCCGCTATGGCTACACCTTC
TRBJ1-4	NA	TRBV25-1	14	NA	CASSESNYNEKLFF	TGTGCCAGCAGTGAATCGAACTATAATGAAAAACTGTTTTTT
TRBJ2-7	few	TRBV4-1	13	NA	CASSQVPSYEQYF	TGCGCCAGCAGCCAAGTTCCGAGCTACGAGCAGTACTTC
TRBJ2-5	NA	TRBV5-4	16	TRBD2	CASSLESGRPQETQYF	TGTGCCAGCAGCTTGGAAAGCGGGAGGCCCCAAGAGACCCAGTACTTC
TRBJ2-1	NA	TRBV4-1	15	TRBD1	CASSRGTGAVHEQFF	TGCGCCAGCAGCCGAGGGACAGGGGCGGTCCATGAGCAGTTCTTC
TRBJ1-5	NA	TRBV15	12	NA	CATSNGFQPQHF	TGTGCCACCAGTAACGGTTTTCAGCCCCAGCATTTT
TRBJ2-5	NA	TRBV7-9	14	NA	CASSALGGGETQYF	TGTGCCAGCAGTGCGTTGGGGGGAGGAGAGACCCAGTACTTC
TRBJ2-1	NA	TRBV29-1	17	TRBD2	CSVEGLAGGYSYNEQFF	TGCAGCGTTGAAGGACTAGCGGGGGGGTACTCCTACAATGAGCAGTTCTTC
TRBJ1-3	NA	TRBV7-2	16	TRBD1	CASSPGGQISGNTIYF	TGTGCCAGCAGCCCCGGGGGACAGATCTCTGGAAACACCATATATTTT
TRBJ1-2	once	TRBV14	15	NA	CASSQVTGQNYGYTF	TGTGCCAGCAGCCAAGTTACAGGGCAAAACTATGGCTACACCTTC
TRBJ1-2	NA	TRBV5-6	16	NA	CASSPMTGEDYYGYTF	TGTGCCAGCAGCCCTATGACGGGGGAGGACTACTATGGCTACACCTTC
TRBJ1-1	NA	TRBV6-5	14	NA	CATRKDRPNTEAFF	TGTGCCACGCGGAAAGACAGACCGAACACTGAAGCTTTCTTT
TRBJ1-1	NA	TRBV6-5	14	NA	CASSLQTRNTEAFF	TGTGCCAGCAGTCTCCAAACGAGAAACACTGAAGCTTTCTTT
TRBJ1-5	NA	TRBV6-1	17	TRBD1	CASSGGQGPYSNQPQHF	TGTGCCAGCAGTGGAGGACAGGGACCTTATAGCAATCAGCCCCAGCATTTT
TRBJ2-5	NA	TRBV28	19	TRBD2	CASSSPSGGARFLQETQYF	TGTGCCAGCAGTTCCCCTAGCGGGGGGGCACGTTTCCTGCAAGAGACCCAGTACTTC
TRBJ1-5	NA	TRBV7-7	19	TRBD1	CASVWGGTGGLCGNQPQHF	TGTGCTAGCGTCTGGGGCGGGACAGGGGGTCTTTGCGGCAATCAGCCCCAGCATTTT
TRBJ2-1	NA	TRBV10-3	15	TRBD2	CAISDLGRGFNEQFF	TGTGCCATCAGTGATTTGGGGCGGGGGTTCAATGAGCAGTTCTTC
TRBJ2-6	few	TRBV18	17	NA	CASSPPGVITGANVLTF	TGTGCCAGCTCACCACCGGGAGTGATCACTGGGGCCAACGTCCTGACTTTC
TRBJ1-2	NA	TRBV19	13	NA	CASRGRQAGGYTF	TGTGCCAGTAGAGGGAGACAGGCGGGTGGCTACACCTTC
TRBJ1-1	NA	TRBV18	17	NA	CASSPSTGPYIQTEAFF	TGTGCCAGCTCACCATCGACAGGTCCCTACATTCAGACTGAAGCTTTCTTT
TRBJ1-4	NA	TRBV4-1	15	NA	CASSPWTATNEKLFF	TGCGCCAGCAGCCCCTGGACTGCAACTAATGAAAAACTGTTTTTT
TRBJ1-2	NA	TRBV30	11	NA	CAGTGFEGYTF	TGTGCCGGCACGGGGTTTGAAGGCTACACCTTC
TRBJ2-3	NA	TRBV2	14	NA	CASSGRISGDTQYF	TGTGCCAGCAGTGGCCGAATTAGCGGAGATACGCAGTATTTT
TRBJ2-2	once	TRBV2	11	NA	CASSSTGELFF	TGTGCCAGCTCGAGCACCGGGGAGCTGTTTTTT
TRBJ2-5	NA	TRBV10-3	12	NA	CAIRAGQETQYF	TGTGCCATCAGGGCAGGGCAAGAGACCCAGTACTTC
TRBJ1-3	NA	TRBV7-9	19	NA	CASSFKYGNRTNSGNTIYF	TGTGCCAGCAGCTTCAAGTACGGAAACAGGACAAACTCTGGAAACACCATATATTTT
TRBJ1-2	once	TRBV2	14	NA	CASSEGKGKYGYTF	TGTGCCAGCAGTGAGGGCAAAGGCAAGTATGGCTACACCTTC
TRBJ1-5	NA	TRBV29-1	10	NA	CSVRGLFQHF	TGCAGCGTCAGAGGTCTCTTCCAGCATTTT
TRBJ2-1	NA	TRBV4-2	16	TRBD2	CASSPSGTSGLNEQFF	TGTGCCAGCAGCCCCAGCGGGACTAGCGGCCTCAATGAGCAGTTCTTC
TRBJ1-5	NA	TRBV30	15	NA	CAWSDGGGSNQPQHF	TGTGCCTGGAGTGATGGTGGGGGGAGCAATCAGCCCCAGCATTTT
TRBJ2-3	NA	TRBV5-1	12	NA	CASSLYTDTQYF	TGCGCCAGCAGCTTGTACACAGATACGCAGTATTTT